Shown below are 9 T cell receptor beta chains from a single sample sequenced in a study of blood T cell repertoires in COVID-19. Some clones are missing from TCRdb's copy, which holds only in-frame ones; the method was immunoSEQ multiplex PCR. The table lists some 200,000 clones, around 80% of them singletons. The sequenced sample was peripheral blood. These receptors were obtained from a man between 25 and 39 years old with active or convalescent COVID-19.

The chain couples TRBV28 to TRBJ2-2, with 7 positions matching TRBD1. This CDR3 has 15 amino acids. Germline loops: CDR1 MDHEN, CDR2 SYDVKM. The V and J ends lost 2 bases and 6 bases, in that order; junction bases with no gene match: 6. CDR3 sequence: CASSLRGQGAGELFF. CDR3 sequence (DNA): TGTGCCAGCAGTTTAAGGGGGCAGGGTGCCGGGGAGCTGTTTTTT. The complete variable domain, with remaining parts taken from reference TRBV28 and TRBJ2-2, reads DVKVTQSSRYLVKRTGEKVFLECVQDMDHENMFWYRQDPGLGLRLIYFSYDVKMKEKGDIPEGYSVSREKKERFSLILESASTNQTSMYLCASSLRGQGAGELFFGEGSRLTVL.

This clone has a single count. The CDR3 region has the DNA TGTGCCAGTAGTGTTGGCCGGACAGTTAATTCACCCCTCCACTTT. Amino acids: CASSVGRTVNSPLHF. The chain employs TRBV19 and TRBJ1-6; possibly TRBD1 for D (6 bases). Trimming took 5 bases from V and 6 from J, leaving 14 bases between them. The CDR3 has 15 amino acids. CDR1 is LNHDA, CDR2 SQIVND, per germline (reference sequence). Full variable domain (missing parts from reference TRBV19 and TRBJ1-6): DGGITQSPKYLFRKEGQNVTLSCEQNLNHDAMYWYRQDPGQGLRLIYYSQIVNDFQKGDIAEGYSVSREKKESFPLTVTSAQKNPTAFYLCASSVGRTVNSPLHFGNGTRLTVT.

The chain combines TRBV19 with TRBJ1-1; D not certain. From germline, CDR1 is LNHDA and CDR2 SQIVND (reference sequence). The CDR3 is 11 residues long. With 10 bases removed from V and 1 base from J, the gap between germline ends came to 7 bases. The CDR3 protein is CATYKNTEAFF. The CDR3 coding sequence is TGTGCCACATACAAGAACACTGAAGCTTTCTTT.

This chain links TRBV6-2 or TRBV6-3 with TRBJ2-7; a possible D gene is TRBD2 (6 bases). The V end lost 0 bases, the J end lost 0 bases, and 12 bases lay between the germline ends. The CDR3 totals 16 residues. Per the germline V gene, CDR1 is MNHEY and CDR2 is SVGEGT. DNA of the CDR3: TGTGCCAGCAGTTACTCGATCCGGGGGAGCTCCTACGAGCAGTACGTC. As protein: CASSYSIRGSSYEQYV.

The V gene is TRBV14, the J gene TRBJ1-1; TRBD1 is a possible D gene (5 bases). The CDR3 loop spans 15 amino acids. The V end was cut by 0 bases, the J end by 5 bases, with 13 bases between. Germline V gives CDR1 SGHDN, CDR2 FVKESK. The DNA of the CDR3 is TGTGCCAGCAGCCAAGAGAAGGGGCGGGGGACTGAAGCTTTCTTT. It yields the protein CASSQEKGRGTEAFF.

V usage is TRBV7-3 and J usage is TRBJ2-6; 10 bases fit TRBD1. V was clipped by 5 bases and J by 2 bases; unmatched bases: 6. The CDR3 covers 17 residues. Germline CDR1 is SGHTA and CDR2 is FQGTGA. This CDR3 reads CASSLSGQGPGANVLTF. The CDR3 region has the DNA TGTGCCAGCAGCCTATCGGGACAGGGGCCTGGGGCCAACGTCCTGACTTTC.

The CDR3 DNA reads as TGTGCCAGCAGCGGGGACAGCTTCTCTGGAAACACCATATATTTT. Translation gives CASSGDSFSGNTIYF. The chain is built from TRBV7-9 and TRBJ1-3; 7 nucleotides agree with TRBD1. Looked up from germline, CDR1 is SEHNR and CDR2 is FQNEAQ (reference sequence). CDR3 length: 15 residues. The V segment lost 5 bases and the J segment 0 bases; nucleotides outside the gene matches: 4.

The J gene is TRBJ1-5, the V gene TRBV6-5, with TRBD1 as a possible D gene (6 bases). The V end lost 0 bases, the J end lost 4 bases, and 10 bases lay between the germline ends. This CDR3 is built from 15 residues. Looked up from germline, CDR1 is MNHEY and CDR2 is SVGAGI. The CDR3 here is CASSYSTQGNQPQHF. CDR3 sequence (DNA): TGTGCCAGCAGTTACTCGACACAGGGTAATCAGCCCCAGCATTTT.

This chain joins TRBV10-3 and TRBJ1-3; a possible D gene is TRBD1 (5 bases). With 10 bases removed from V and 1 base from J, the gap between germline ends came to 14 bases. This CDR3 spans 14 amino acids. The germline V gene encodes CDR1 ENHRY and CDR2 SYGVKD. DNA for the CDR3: TGTGCCAGCCGGGCTGACAGTTCTGGAAACACCATATATTTT. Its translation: CASRADSSGNTIYF.